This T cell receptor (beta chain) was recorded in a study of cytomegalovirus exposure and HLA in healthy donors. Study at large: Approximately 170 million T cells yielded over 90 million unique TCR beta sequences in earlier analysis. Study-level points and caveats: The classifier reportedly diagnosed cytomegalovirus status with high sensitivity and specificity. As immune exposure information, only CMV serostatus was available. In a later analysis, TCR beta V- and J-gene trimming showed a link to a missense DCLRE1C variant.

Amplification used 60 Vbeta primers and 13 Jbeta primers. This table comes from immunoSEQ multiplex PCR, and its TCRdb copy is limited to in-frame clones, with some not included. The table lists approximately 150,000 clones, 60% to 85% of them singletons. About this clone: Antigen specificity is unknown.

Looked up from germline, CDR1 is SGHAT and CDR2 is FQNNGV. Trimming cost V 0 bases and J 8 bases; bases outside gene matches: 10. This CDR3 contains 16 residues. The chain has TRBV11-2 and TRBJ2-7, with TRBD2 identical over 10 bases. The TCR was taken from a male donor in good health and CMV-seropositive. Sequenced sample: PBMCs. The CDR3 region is CASSLDLGLAGAQQYF. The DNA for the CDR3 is TGTGCCAGCAGCTTAGATCTAGGTCTAGCGGGGGCACAGCAGTACTTC.